This entry lists 23 T cell receptor beta chains sequenced from one sample in a study of early T cells in non-severe SARS-CoV-2 infection. MiXCR, applied by TCRdb to the 5' RACE reads, yields one record per CDR3 protein. There are tens of thousands of distinct CDR3 sequences in the sample; roughly a sixth occur only once, and more than 10% lies in the top ten. Sequenced input: whole blood. The receptors originated from an adult who was a healthcare worker with PCR-confirmed SARS-CoV-2 infection or an uninfected control (not recorded which).

This clonotype was seen a handful of times. The V gene is TRBV4-3, the J gene TRBJ2-1; D ambiguous. CDR3 length: 12 residues. Between the trimmed V and J ends, which lost 3 bases and 10 bases, there was a span of 10 bases. Germline CDR1 LGHNA, CDR2 YSLEER. CDR3 coding DNA: TGCGCCAGCAGCCACCTGAGAGGAGAGCAGTTCTTC. Its translation is CASSHLRGEQFF.

This clonotype was picked up a small number of times. The V gene is TRBV29-1, the J gene TRBJ2-3; D ambiguous. Trimming cost V 6 bases and J 2 bases, with 12 bases left between them. The CDR3 sequence is 13 residues long. Germline V lookup: CDR1 SQVTM, CDR2 ANQGSEA. The CDR3 DNA reads as TGCAGCGTCGTCCCCGGACCCACAGATACGCAGTATTTT. It yields the protein CSVVPGPTDTQYF.

This clonotype was counted a few times. The genes are TRBV5-1 and TRBJ1-6, with TRBD1 as a possible D gene (6 bases). The V gene lost 7 bases and the J gene lost 2 bases, with 13 bases spanning the gap. The CDR3 sequence is 15 residues long. Germline V gene lookup returns CDR1 SGHRS and CDR2 YFSETQ. The CDR3 spells CASGTGSAYNSPLHF. The CDR3 DNA sequence: TGCGCCAGCGGTACAGGGTCGGCCTATAATTCACCCCTCCACTTT.

This sequence joins TRBV9 and TRBJ2-1; TRBD1 matches at 7 bases. This CDR3 comprises 14 residues. CDR1 and CDR2 (germline): SGDLS, YYNGEE. Trimming took 0 bases from V and 6 from J; bases not matched to a gene: 3. The CDR3 coding sequence is TGTGCCAGCAGCGTAGGAGACAGGGTCAATGAGCAGTTCTTC. Translation: CASSVGDRVNEQFF.

This clonotype has ten or more counts. The chain has TRBV5-1 and TRBJ2-7; 8 bases fit TRBD1. The germline gives CDR1 SGHRS, CDR2 YFSETQ. J lost 6 bases, V lost 2 bases, and 10 bases had no gene match. The length of the CDR3 is 15 residues. The DNA of the CDR3 is TGCGCCAGCAGCTTTCGATCAGGACAGGGCAGCGAGCAGTACTTC. It encodes CASSFRSGQGSEQYF.

This clonotype was found a few times. The J gene is TRBJ2-5, the V gene TRBV5-1, with 12 bases that match TRBD1. The junction had 6 bases not matched to a gene; V was cut back by 6 bases and J by 3 bases. Germline values: CDR1 SGHRS, CDR2 YFSETQ. The CDR3 is 15 amino acids. CDR3 DNA sequence: TGCGCCAGCATGAGGGACAGGGGGCGCGAAGAGACCCAGTACTTC. Translation: CASMRDRGREETQYF.

Judged by abundance, this clonotype is medium-sized (0.01 to 0.1%). The rearrangement joins TRBV28 to TRBJ2-3; 13 bases match TRBD2. The CDR3 has 15 amino acids. Looked up from germline, CDR1 is MDHEN and CDR2 is SYDVKM. V lost 7 bases, J lost 6 bases, and 7 bases stayed unmatched. The CDR3 sequence: CASTWTSGGVDTQYF. Written as DNA, the CDR3 is TGTGCCAGCACTTGGACTAGCGGGGGTGTGGATACGCAGTATTTT.

The CDR3 coding sequence is TGTGCCAGCTCATCAGGGACGTATAGTGAGCAGTTCTTC. Protein sequence: CASSSGTYSEQFF. The chain couples TRBV18 to TRBJ2-1, with D tentatively TRBD1 or TRBD2 (5 bases each). The CDR3 is made up of 13 amino acids. Trimming removed 5 bases from V and 9 bases from J, with 14 bases in between. The germline V gene has CDR1 KGHSH and CDR2 LQKENI.

This clonotype occurred many times. The V call is TRBV7-3, the J call TRBJ1-6; 7 bases are a match to TRBD1. The CDR3 runs 16 residues. The germline V gene has CDR1 SGHTA and CDR2 FQGTGA. The J segment lost 5 bases and the V segment lost 0 bases, leaving 4 bases of the junction unmatched. The CDR3 sequence is CASSLTYRGHNSPLHF. As DNA, the CDR3 is TGTGCCAGCAGCTTAACGTACAGGGGACATAATTCACCCCTCCACTTT.

This clonotype was picked up a small number of times. V gene TRBV7-2 combines with J gene TRBJ2-1; 9 positions agree with TRBD2. The CDR3 spans 14 residues. The germline CDR1 and CDR2 sequences are SGHTA and FQGNSA. V lost 5 bases to trimming and J lost 4 bases; unmatched junction nucleotides: 3. CDR3 DNA sequence: TGTGCCAGCAGCGCGACTAGCGGATACAATGAGCAGTTCTTC. Translated, it gives CASSATSGYNEQFF.

The J gene is TRBJ2-3, the V gene TRBV7-3; D may correspond to TRBD1 or TRBD2 (5 bases each). The V end lost 2 bases, the J end lost 5 bases, and 11 bases lay between the germline ends. This CDR3 spans 14 amino acids. Germline values: CDR1 SGHTA, CDR2 FQGTGA. The CDR3 sequence is CASSLFQGEDTQYF. DNA of the CDR3: TGTGCCAGCAGCTTATTCCAGGGAGAAGATACGCAGTATTTT.

This clonotype was recorded at least ten times. The V gene is TRBV7-9, the J gene TRBJ2-3; no firm D call. This CDR3 contains 12 residues. Germline V lookup: CDR1 SEHNR, CDR2 FQNEAQ (reference sequence). The ends were cut back, 5 bases at V and 4 bases at J, with 7 bases in the middle. The CDR3 nucleotides read TGTGCCAGCAGCCCTGCATCAGATACGCAGTATTTT. As protein: CASSPASDTQYF.

The genes are TRBV9 and TRBJ2-7, with D maybe TRBD1 (6 bases). There are 14 residues in the CDR3. Germline CDR1 is SGDLS and CDR2 is YYNGEE. Trimming left V 3 bases short and J 2 bases short, with 12 bases between. The DNA for the CDR3 is TGTGCCAGCAGCGCCGGGACATTAACCTACGAGCAGTACTTC. Its translation: CASSAGTLTYEQYF.

This clonotype has just a few counts. The rearrangement joins TRBV5-1 to TRBJ1-6; no reliable D call. The CDR3 sequence is 17 residues long. V lost 4 bases to trimming and J lost 5 bases, with 19 bases between them. Germline CDR1 and CDR2: SGHRS and YFSETQ. Here the CDR3 DNA reads TGCGCCAGCAGCAACCGAGGAGCGGGCGCCGATAATTCACCCCTCCACTTT. Residues: CASSNRGAGADNSPLHF.

A few counts support this clonotype. The chain combines TRBV30 with TRBJ1-5; D is perhaps TRBD1 (5 bases). V shed 3 bases and J shed 9 bases, with 21 bases lying between them. Germline-derived CDR1 and CDR2 are GTSNPN and SVGIG (reference sequence). The CDR3 runs to 15 residues. Here the CDR3 DNA reads TGTGCCTGGAGCTATGCTCGGGGGTCTTACGCGCCCCAGCATTTT. It codes for CAWSYARGSYAPQHF.

The chain couples TRBV11-3 to TRBJ2-2; 8 nucleotides match TRBD2. CDR3 size: 16 residues. The V segment lost 2 bases and the J segment 6 bases; nucleotides outside the gene matches: 8. From germline, CDR1 is SGHNT and CDR2 YENEEA. The chain's CDR3 is CASSLWSGGLAGELFF. CDR3 sequence (DNA): TGTGCCAGCAGCTTATGGTCGGGAGGGTTGGCCGGGGAGCTGTTTTTT.

This chain links TRBV19 with TRBJ2-3, with unresolved D. Trimming removed 4 bases at V and 5 bases at J, with 7 bases between. The CDR3 totals 12 residues. The germline CDR1 and CDR2 sequences are LNHDA and SQIVND (reference sequence). Here the CDR3 DNA reads TGTGCCAGTAGTACACGGCAAGATACGCAGTATTTT. Amino acids: CASSTRQDTQYF. Variable domain in full (rest from reference TRBV19 and TRBJ2-3): DGGITQSPKYLFRKEGQNVTLSCEQNLNHDAMYWYRQDPGQGLRLIYYSQIVNDFQKGDIAEGYSVSREKKESFPLTVTSAQKNPTAFYLCASSTRQDTQYFGPGTRLTVL.

The chain has TRBV6-6 and TRBJ2-7; D not resolved. Trimming cost V 6 bases and J 2 bases, with 8 bases left between them. The germline CDR1 and CDR2 sequences are MNHNY and SVGAGI (reference sequence). The CDR3 extends over 12 amino acids. The CDR3 sequence is CASSGRAYEQYF. The CDR3 region has the DNA TGTGCCAGCAGCGGTCGAGCCTACGAGCAGTACTTC.

This clonotype was observed many times. The V and J genes are TRBV5-5 and TRBJ2-1; 8 nucleotides line up with TRBD2. V was clipped by 2 bases and J by 4 bases; unmatched bases: 5. The CDR3 totals 15 residues. Germline V lookup: CDR1 SGHKS, CDR2 YYEKEE (reference sequence). The CDR3: CASSFLAGTYNEQFF. The CDR3 nucleotides read TGTGCCAGCAGCTTTCTAGCGGGCACATACAATGAGCAGTTCTTC.

The rearrangement links TRBV12-3 or TRBV12-4 to TRBJ2-1; 7 bases fit TRBD2. There are 15 residues in the CDR3. V shed 1 base and J 6 bases; nucleotides not matched to a gene: 6. The CDR3 DNA reads TGTGCCAGCAGTTTAGAGGGTGCTAGCGGCAATGAGCAGTTCTTC. Protein product: CASSLEGASGNEQFF.

The V and J genes are TRBV10-3 and TRBJ1-1; D is uncertain. V dropped 2 bases and J dropped 8 bases, with 6 bases sitting between them. Germline values: CDR1 ENHRY, CDR2 SYGVKD. This CDR3 is built from 11 residues. The CDR3 DNA sequence: TGTGCCATCAGTGAGGACCCCGAAGCTTTCTTT. Its translation is CAISEDPEAFF.

There are many counts of this clonotype. The V gene is TRBV3-1, the J gene TRBJ1-1; 7 bases line up with TRBD1. The junction had 6 bases not matched to a gene; V was cut back by 3 bases and J by 5 bases. The CDR3 contains 14 residues. The germline gives CDR1 LGHDT, CDR2 YNNKEL (reference sequence). The CDR3 nucleotides read TGTGCCAGCAGCCACACAGGGGTTTGGACTGAAGCTTTCTTT. Translated: CASSHTGVWTEAFF.

This clonotype was counted between two and nine times. V gene TRBV24-1 combines with J gene TRBJ2-1, with 11 bases lining up with TRBD2. The CDR3 extends over 15 amino acids. The J segment lost 8 bases and the V segment lost 3 bases, leaving 5 bases of the junction unmatched. The germline gives CDR1 KGHDR, CDR2 SFDVKD. Written as DNA, the CDR3 is TGTGCCACCAGTGATATAGCGGGGGGGCCGTATGAGCAGTTCTTC. Translated, it gives CATSDIAGGPYEQFF.